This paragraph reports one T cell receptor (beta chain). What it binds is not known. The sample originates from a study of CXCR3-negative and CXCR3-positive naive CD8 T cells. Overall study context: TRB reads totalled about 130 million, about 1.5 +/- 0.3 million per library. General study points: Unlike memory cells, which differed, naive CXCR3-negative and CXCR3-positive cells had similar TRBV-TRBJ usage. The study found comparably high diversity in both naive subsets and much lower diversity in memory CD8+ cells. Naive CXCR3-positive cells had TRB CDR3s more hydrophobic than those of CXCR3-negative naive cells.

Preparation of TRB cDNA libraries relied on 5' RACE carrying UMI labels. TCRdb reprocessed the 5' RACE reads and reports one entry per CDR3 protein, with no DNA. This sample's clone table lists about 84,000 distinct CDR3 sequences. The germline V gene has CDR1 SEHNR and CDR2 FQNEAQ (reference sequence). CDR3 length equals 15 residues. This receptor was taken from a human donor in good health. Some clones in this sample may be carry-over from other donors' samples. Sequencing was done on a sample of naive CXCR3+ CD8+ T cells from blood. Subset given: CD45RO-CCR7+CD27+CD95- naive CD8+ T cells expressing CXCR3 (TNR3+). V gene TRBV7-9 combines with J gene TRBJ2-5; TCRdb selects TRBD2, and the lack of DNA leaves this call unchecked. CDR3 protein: CASSPTSGIQETQYF.